What follows are 14 T cell receptor beta chains derived from one specimen sequenced in a study of shared clonotypes between healthy human individuals. Naive CD8 populations comprised CD45RO-negative cells positively selected for CCR7, excluding terminally differentiated effector memory CD45RA+ cells. Profiling relied on immunoSEQ multiplex PCR, and the TCRdb table lists in-frame clones only, not all of them. The sample holds around 2,000,000 clones, approximately 95% seen once. The sample consisted of naive CD8+ T cells sorted from blood. Receptors originate from a man aged 18 to 29 in good health.

This clone has just a few counts. The gene calls are TRBV7-9 and TRBJ1-2; 7 nucleotides agree with TRBD1. The ends lost 3 bases at V and 3 bases at J; junction bases unmatched: 7. CDR3 length: 15 amino acids. From germline, CDR1 is SEHNR and CDR2 FQNEAQ (reference sequence). The CDR3, as DNA: TGTGCCAGCAGCTTGATTCCCGACAGGGACTATGGCTACACCTTC. This sequence encodes CASSLIPDRDYGYTF. The variable domain in full, with the rest retrieved from reference TRBV7-9 and TRBJ1-2, is DTGVSQNPRHKITKRGQNVTFRCDPISEHNRLYWYRQTLGQGPEFLTYFQNEAQLEKSRLLSDRFSAERPKGSFSTLEIQRTEQGDSAMYLCASSLIPDRDYGYTFGSGTRLTVV.

The CDR3 sequence is CASSGRNNQPQHF. For the CDR3, the DNA is TGTGCCAGTAGTGGTCGGAACAATCAGCCCCAGCATTTT. V is TRBV19 and J is TRBJ1-5, with D unresolved. The CDR3 extends over 13 amino acids. V lost 5 bases and J lost 3, with 8 bases in between. Germline CDR1 LNHDA, CDR2 SQIVND (reference sequence).

The V gene is TRBV7-9, the J gene TRBJ1-1; D gene ambiguous. The CDR3 has 15 residues. CDR1 and CDR2 from the germline V gene are SEHNR and FQNEAQ (reference sequence). Between the trimmed V and J ends, which lost 5 bases and 4 bases, there was a span of 17 bases. Written as DNA, the CDR3 is TGTGCCAGCAGCCCGGAGGTCGGGGTTAGCACTGAAGCTTTCTTT. This codes for CASSPEVGVSTEAFF.

The chain combines TRBV2 with TRBJ2-5; TRBD1 matches at 7 bases. The germline gives CDR1 SNHLY, CDR2 FYNNEI. V was clipped by 5 bases and J by 5 bases; unmatched bases: 14. The length of the CDR3 is 16 residues. CDR3 protein: CASSSRQGAHRETQYF. Written as DNA, the CDR3 is TGTGCCAGCAGTTCCAGACAGGGCGCTCACCGGGAGACCCAGTACTTC. Combining the CDR3 with reference TRBV2 and TRBJ2-5 gives the whole variable domain EPEVTQTPSHQVTQMGQEVILRCVPISNHLYFYWYRQILGQKVEFLVSFYNNEISEKSEIFDDQFSVERPDGSNFTLKIRSTKLEDSAMYFCASSSRQGAHRETQYFGPGTRLLVL.

V and J are TRBV11-2 and TRBJ2-7; D gene ambiguous. The CDR3 contains 11 residues. V dropped 5 bases and J dropped 3 bases, with 5 bases sitting between them. Germline CDR1 reads SGHAT; CDR2 reads FQNNGV. The CDR3 loop reads CASSQDYEQYF. Here the CDR3 DNA reads TGTGCCAGCAGCCAGGACTACGAGCAGTACTTC.

The CDR3 loop reads CASSLYPGGIDTGELFF. CDR3 bases: TGTGCCAGCAGCTTGTATCCAGGGGGGATTGACACCGGGGAGCTGTTTTTT. This rearrangement joins TRBV5-6 to TRBJ2-2; tentatively, D is TRBD1 (7 bases). CDR1 is SGHDT and CDR2 is YYEEEE in the germline V gene. Trimming pared 1 base from V and 3 bases from J, leaving 16 bases between. The CDR3 is 17 amino acids.

The gene calls are TRBV14 and TRBJ2-1, with D hard to call. CDR1 is SGHDN and CDR2 is FVKESK in the germline V gene. The CDR3 is 14 amino acids. The V and J ends lost 0 bases and 7 bases respectively, with 10 bases between them. This CDR3 is CASSQEFLGNEQFF. CDR3 DNA sequence: TGTGCCAGCAGCCAAGAATTCCTGGGGAATGAGCAGTTCTTC. The full variable domain, completed using reference TRBV14 and TRBJ2-1, is EAGVTQFPSHSVIEKGQTVTLRCDPISGHDNLYWYRRVMGKEIKFLLHFVKESKQDESGMPNNRFLAERTGGTYSTLKVQPAELEDSGVYFCASSQEFLGNEQFFGPGTRLTVL.

The V gene is TRBV9, the J gene TRBJ2-2; D might be TRBD1 (6 bases). Trimming pared 4 bases from V and 0 bases from J, leaving 16 bases between. Germline V lookup: CDR1 SGDLS, CDR2 YYNGEE. The CDR3 loop spans 17 amino acids. The CDR3 reads CASSLRFGQPNTGELFF. The DNA for the CDR3 is TGTGCCAGCAGCCTAAGATTCGGACAGCCGAACACCGGGGAGCTGTTTTTT.

The chain links TRBV30 to TRBJ1-2, with a weak D call TRBD1 (5 bases). CDR1 is GTSNPN and CDR2 is SVGIG in the germline V gene (reference sequence). The CDR3 covers 15 residues. The V end was cut by 7 bases, the J end by 0 bases, with 18 bases between. The CDR3 here is CASADGALSNYGYTF. In nucleotides, the CDR3 is TGTGCCTCTGCTGACGGGGCTCTTTCTAACTATGGCTACACCTTC.

Turning to this clone: Other DNA sequences within the sample encode an identical CDR3. The V call is TRBV6-5, the J call TRBJ2-7; D is perhaps TRBD1 (6 bases). The CDR3 has 15 amino acids. The V end was cut by 0 bases, the J end by 3 bases, with 12 bases between. Germline CDR1 MNHEY, CDR2 SVGAGI. CDR3 nucleotide sequence: TGTGCCAGCAGTTACTCCACGGGACACCTCTACGAGCAGTACTTC. The encoded protein is CASSYSTGHLYEQYF.

This clone was found once. The rearrangement links TRBV9 to TRBJ2-7, with D hard to call. Germline assignment: CDR1 SGDLS and CDR2 YYNGEE. Between the trimmed V and J ends, which lost 0 bases and 0 bases, there was a span of 13 bases. The CDR3 sequence is 16 residues long. CDR3 sequence (DNA): TGTGCCAGCAGCGTAGACTCGGTAGCCCGCTCCTACGAGCAGTACTTC. It encodes CASSVDSVARSYEQYF.

The CDR3 sequence is CATREGRIGETQYF. The CDR3 nucleotides are TGTGCCACCAGAGAGGGGAGGATTGGAGAGACCCAGTACTTC. The chain has TRBV15 and TRBJ2-5; tentative D call: TRBD2 (6 bases). The germline V gene has CDR1 LNHNV and CDR2 YYDKDF (reference sequence). The germline V and J ends were trimmed by 6 bases and 4 bases, with 15 bases remaining between them. The CDR3 runs to 14 residues.

The CDR3 reads CSVEGAGPEQFF. CDR3 nucleotides: TGCAGCGTTGAAGGGGCTGGGCCCGAGCAGTTCTTC. This chain joins TRBV29-1 and TRBJ2-1; D unclear. The V gene lost 1 base and the J gene lost 10 bases, with 11 bases spanning the gap. In germline, CDR1 is SQVTM, CDR2 ANQGSEA. This CDR3 region has 12 residues.

This chain connects TRBV2 to TRBJ2-7; TRBD1 might be the D (6 bases). Deletions cut 2 bases from V and 4 bases from J, with 12 bases between. The germline CDR1 and CDR2 sequences are SNHLY and FYNNEI. The CDR3 length is 14 residues. Here the CDR3 DNA reads TGTGCCAGCAGTGAACCCCAGGGGTATTACGAGCAGTACTTC. Protein product: CASSEPQGYYEQYF.